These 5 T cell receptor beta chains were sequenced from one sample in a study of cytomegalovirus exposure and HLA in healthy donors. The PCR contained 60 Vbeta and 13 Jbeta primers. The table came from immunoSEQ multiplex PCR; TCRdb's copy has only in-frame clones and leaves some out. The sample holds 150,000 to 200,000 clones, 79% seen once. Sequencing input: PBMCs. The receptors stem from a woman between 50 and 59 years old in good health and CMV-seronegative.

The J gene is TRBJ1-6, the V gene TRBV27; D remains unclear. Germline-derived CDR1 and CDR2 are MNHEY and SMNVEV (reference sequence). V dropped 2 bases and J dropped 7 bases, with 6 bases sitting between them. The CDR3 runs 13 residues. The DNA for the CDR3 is TGTGCCAGCAGTTTAGCGTTGAATTCACCCCTCCACTTT. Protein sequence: CASSLALNSPLHF.

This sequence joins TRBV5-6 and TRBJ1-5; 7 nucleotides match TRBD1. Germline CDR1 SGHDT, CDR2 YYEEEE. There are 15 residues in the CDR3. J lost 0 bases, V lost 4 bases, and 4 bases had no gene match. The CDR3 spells CASSAGQLSNQPQHF. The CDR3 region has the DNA TGTGCCAGCAGCGCGGGACAGCTTAGCAATCAGCCCCAGCATTTT.

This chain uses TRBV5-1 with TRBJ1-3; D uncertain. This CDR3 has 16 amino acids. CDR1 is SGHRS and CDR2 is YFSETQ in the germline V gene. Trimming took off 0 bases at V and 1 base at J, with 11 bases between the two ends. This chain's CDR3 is CASSLEPGGSGNTIYF. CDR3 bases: TGCGCCAGCAGCTTGGAACCCGGAGGGTCTGGAAACACCATATATTTT.

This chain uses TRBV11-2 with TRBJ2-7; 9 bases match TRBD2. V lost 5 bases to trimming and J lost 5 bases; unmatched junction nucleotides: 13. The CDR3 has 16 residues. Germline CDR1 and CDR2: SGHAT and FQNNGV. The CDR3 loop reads CASSNRAGLAPHEQYF. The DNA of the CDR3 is TGTGCCAGCAGCAATCGGGCGGGACTAGCCCCGCACGAGCAGTACTTC.

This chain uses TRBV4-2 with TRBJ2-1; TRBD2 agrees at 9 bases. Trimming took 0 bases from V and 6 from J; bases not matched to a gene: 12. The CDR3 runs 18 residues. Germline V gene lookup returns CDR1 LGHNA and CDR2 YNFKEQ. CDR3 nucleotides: TGTGCCAGCAGCCAAGAAAATTTATTAGGGACTAGCCCCAATGAGCAGTTCTTC. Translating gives CASSQENLLGTSPNEQFF.